Listed here are 24 T cell receptor beta chains from one sample, sequenced in a study of blood T cells in healthy people across ages. For the second PCR, which ran for about 6 to 11 cycles, a sample-barcoded 5' primer and a J-beta primer mix were used. TCRdb reanalysed the 5' RACE reads using MiXCR and keeps one entry per CDR3 protein. The table includes about 1.5 million distinct CDR3 sequences, approximately 39% detected once. The sample taken for sequencing was blood. The receptors were gathered from a woman in her late teens or twenties in good health.

V and J are TRBV3-1 and TRBJ2-1; weak D call: TRBD2 (5 bases). From germline, CDR1 is LGHDT and CDR2 YNNKEL (reference sequence). The CDR3 has 17 residues. Trimming pared 5 bases from V and 1 base from J, leaving 18 bases between. The CDR3 region has the DNA TGTGCCAGCAGCTGGGTTAGCGTTCGACCTTCCTACAATGAGCAGTTCTTC. It yields the protein CASSWVSVRPSYNEQFF.

This chain joins TRBV12-3 or TRBV12-4 and TRBJ1-5; the match to TRBD1 covers 9 bases. The CDR3 is 19 amino acids. V lost 7 bases to trimming and J lost 2 bases; unmatched junction nucleotides: 18. CDR3 in amino acids: CASTSRDRVWGSGNQPQHF. The CDR3 nucleotides are TGTGCCAGCACGTCCCGGGACAGGGTATGGGGTTCTGGCAATCAGCCCCAGCATTTT.

The chain recombines TRBV4-1 with TRBJ1-1; no reliable D call. The CDR3 extends over 15 amino acids. Germline V gives CDR1 MGHRA, CDR2 YSYEKL. V was pared by 4 bases and J by 1 base, with 13 bases between. The CDR3 nucleotides read TGCGCCAGCAGCCCTGGGAGGGCGAGGAACACTGAAGCTTTCTTT. Protein: CASSPGRARNTEAFF.

The rearrangement uses TRBV20-1 and TRBJ2-4, with a possible D match to TRBD1 (5 bases). This CDR3 comprises 15 residues. The germline CDR1 and CDR2 sequences are DFQATT and SNEGSKA (reference sequence). V lost 3 bases and J 6 bases, leaving 18 bases between the germline ends. CDR3 residues: CSARTGADGGNIQYF. The CDR3 DNA is TGCAGTGCTAGGACTGGGGCGGACGGTGGAAACATTCAGTACTTC.

In DNA form, the CDR3 reads TGCAGCGTGGGAACCGGGACTAGCGGAGTAAAGCCCTACAATGAGCAGTTCTTC. Its protein is CSVGTGTSGVKPYNEQFF. This chain joins TRBV29-1 and TRBJ2-1; the match to TRBD2 covers 11 bases. The trim removed 6 bases at V and 2 bases at J, leaving 15 bases unmatched. The CDR3 consists of 18 residues. Germline-derived CDR1 and CDR2 are SQVTM and ANQGSEA.

The chain couples TRBV7-2 to TRBJ1-2; a possible D gene is TRBD1 (5 bases). Germline V gives CDR1 SGHTA, CDR2 FQGNSA. The CDR3 is 15 residues long. With 3 bases removed from V and 2 bases from J, the gap between germline ends came to 13 bases. The DNA for the CDR3 is TGTGCCAGCAGCTTCTTTCAGGGTTCGAACTATGGCTACACCTTC. Its translation: CASSFFQGSNYGYTF.

V is TRBV20-1 and J is TRBJ2-2, with 9 bases aligning to TRBD1. The CDR3 consists of 14 residues. Germline V gives CDR1 DFQATT, CDR2 SNEGSKA (reference sequence). Trimming at V came to 4 bases and at J to 5 bases, leaving 5 bases not matched to a gene. The CDR3, as DNA: TGCAGTGCTACCGACAGGGGGGTTACCGGGGAGCTGTTTTTT. It yields the protein CSATDRGVTGELFF.

This clonotype was seen only a few times. The chain links TRBV6-6 to TRBJ1-2; 9 bases line up with TRBD1. Unmatched junction bases numbered 7, after V lost 10 bases and J lost 4 bases. The CDR3 extends over 13 amino acids. The V gene's germline CDR1 is MNHNY and CDR2 SVGAGI (reference sequence). The DNA for the CDR3 is TGTGCCACCAGACAGGACAGGGGCTATGGCTACACCTTC. Its protein is CATRQDRGYGYTF.

The gene calls are TRBV6-2 or TRBV6-3 and TRBJ1-2; D not resolved. Germline V CDR1 and CDR2: MNHEY, SVGEGT. The CDR3 is made up of 12 amino acids. V was shortened by 7 bases and J by 8 bases, with 14 bases between the two germline ends. The CDR3 reads CASTRSLSGYTF. The CDR3, as DNA: TGTGCCAGCACCAGAAGCCTGTCGGGCTACACCTTC.

The V and J genes are TRBV14 and TRBJ2-1; D is uncertain. CDR3 length: 11 amino acids. Germline V gene data show CDR1 as SGHDN and CDR2 as FVKESK. V was cut by 4 bases and J by 12 bases, with 10 bases left in between. DNA of the CDR3: TGTGCCAGCAGCCTGGGTACCACGCAGTTCTTC. It yields the protein CASSLGTTQFF.

CDR3 region: CASSQDRGQGTDEQYF. CDR3 DNA sequence: TGCGCCAGCAGCCAAGATAGGGGACAGGGGACCGATGAGCAGTACTTC. The genes are TRBV4-3 and TRBJ2-7; 10 bases line up with TRBD1. Germline V gene sequence: CDR1 LGHNA, CDR2 YSLEER. The CDR3 sequence is 16 residues long. After removal of 0 bases from V and 7 bases from J, the junction contained 9 bases not matched to a gene.

V usage is TRBV7-2 and J usage is TRBJ2-7; TRBD1 matches 7 bases. Germline CDR1 SGHTA, CDR2 FQGNSA. CDR3 length: 13 residues. With 3 bases clipped from V and 6 bases from J, the junction kept 5 bases outside the gene matches. CDR3 nucleotides: TGTGCCAGCAGCTTGACAGGGTTGAGCGAGCAGTACTTC. Protein product: CASSLTGLSEQYF.

The chain combines TRBV24-1 with TRBJ1-1; D uncertain. The V end lost 4 bases, the J end lost 1 base, and 12 bases lay between the germline ends. The CDR3 has 15 residues. The germline gives CDR1 KGHDR, CDR2 SFDVKD. CDR3 nucleotide sequence: TGTGCCACCAGTGACTCGACGACGGGGAACACTGAAGCTTTCTTT. Translating it yields CATSDSTTGNTEAFF.

The rearrangement uses TRBV20-1 and TRBJ2-1, with 11 bases lining up with TRBD2. Germline trimming cut 3 bases from V and 2 bases from J; bases unmatched to any gene: 3. This CDR3 contains 15 residues. Per the germline V gene, CDR1 is DFQATT and CDR2 is SNEGSKA (reference sequence). CDR3 in DNA: TGCAGTGCTAGCCTTAGCGGGAGGGCCTACAATGAGCAGTTCTTC. Protein sequence: CSASLSGRAYNEQFF.

V is TRBV12-5 and J is TRBJ2-4; either TRBD1 or TRBD2 may fit D (6 bases each). Germline V CDR1 and CDR2: LGHNT, FRNRAP. CDR3 length: 14 residues. V shed 8 bases and J shed 13 bases, with 24 bases lying between them. This CDR3 reads CASTGGRGGWEQYF. In DNA, the CDR3 is TGTGCTAGTACCGGTGGCAGGGGAGGTTGGGAGCAGTACTTC.

This chain links TRBV28 with TRBJ2-3; 9 nucleotides match TRBD2. Germline CDR1 MDHEN, CDR2 SYDVKM. The junction had 12 bases not matched to a gene; V was cut back by 5 bases and J by 6 bases. The CDR3 consists of 16 residues. DNA of the CDR3: TGTGCCAGCAGTCCCCAGTGGAGCGGGAGGTCTGATACGCAGTATTTT. This codes for CASSPQWSGRSDTQYF.

This clonotype showed up just a few times. The chain carries TRBV6-6 and TRBJ1-1; maybe TRBD1 (5 bases). Germline lookup yields CDR1 MNHNY and CDR2 SVGAGI (reference sequence). The CDR3 consists of 14 residues. Trimming cost V 1 base and J 5 bases, with 11 bases left between them. The CDR3, as DNA: TGTGCCAGCAGTTACTGGCAGGGTGGTACTGAAGCTTTCTTT. Amino acid sequence: CASSYWQGGTEAFF.

This clonotype was counted only a few times. J is TRBJ2-3 and V is TRBV4-1; possible D gene TRBD1, 6 bases. The V end lost 4 bases, the J end lost 4 bases, and 12 bases lay between the germline ends. Germline lookup yields CDR1 MGHRA and CDR2 YSYEKL. The CDR3 extends over 14 amino acids. The CDR3 DNA reads as TGCGCCAGCAGCCGGACAGCAGGCGCAGATACGCAGTATTTT. Translated: CASSRTAGADTQYF.

About this clonotype itself: A junction boundary mismatches the germline segment, possibly from a read error. This sequence joins TRBV24-1 and TRBJ2-1; D may be TRBD2 (7 bases). The CDR3 totals 13 residues. CDR1 KGHDR and CDR2 SFDVKD come from the germline V gene. CDR3 in DNA: TGTGCCGCCAGTGTGGCGGGGGCCTATGAGCAGTTCTTC. As protein: CAASVAGAYEQFF.

This clonotype was detected only a few times. The chain's CDR3 is CASSVDPAGSTDTQYF. CDR3 bases: TGTGCCAGCAGCGTAGATCCGGCGGGTAGCACAGATACGCAGTATTTT. The genes are TRBV9 and TRBJ2-3, with a tentative D call TRBD2 (5 bases). Trimming cost V 0 bases and J 0 bases, with 11 bases left between them. CDR3 length equals 16 residues. CDR1 and CDR2 (germline): SGDLS, YYNGEE.

This clonotype turned up a few times. The V and J genes are TRBV6-5 and TRBJ2-5; the match to TRBD2 covers 9 bases. Germline V gene sequence: CDR1 MNHEY, CDR2 SVGAGI. J gave up 11 bases and V 6 bases, and 16 bases lay outside the gene matches. The CDR3 loop spans 15 amino acids. The CDR3 coding sequence is TGTGCCAGCAGCCTTTTAGCGGGGGCCCACAATGAGCAGTACTTC. This sequence encodes CASSLLAGAHNEQYF.

This clonotype was seen at least ten times. A junction end diverges from the germline sequence, so it may reflect a read error. The chain recombines TRBV12-3 or TRBV12-4 with TRBJ2-7; no firm D call. The CDR3 spans 13 residues. This CDR3 reads CASSLGPTYEQYF. In DNA form, the CDR3 reads TGTGCCAGCAGCTTAGGCCCCACCTACGAGCAGTACTTC.

The V and J genes are TRBV21-1 and TRBJ2-5; TRBD2, the table's D call, was not compared with the DNA. TRBV21-1 is a pseudogene locus. The CDR3 spans 14 residues. The CDR3 loop reads CASSRGDLQETQYF. CDR3 in DNA: TGTGCCAGCAGTCGAGGGGACTTACAAGAGACCCAGTACTTC.

As for this clonotype: Being one base from a much bigger clone, this may be a read error. The rearrangement joins TRBV12-3 or TRBV12-4 to TRBJ1-2; 9 nucleotides align to TRBD1. The CDR3 covers 16 residues. The chain's CDR3 is CVSSSPGGQGFGGYTF. As DNA, the CDR3 is TGTGTCAGCTCATCTCCGGGGGGACAGGGATTTGGCGGCTACACCTTC.